Each of the 24 T cell receptor beta chains below was sequenced from the same sample in a study of metastatic and nonmetastatic thyroid tumors. TCRdb re-called clones via MiXCR from the PCR reads. The repertoire holds tens of thousands of clones, with 15% to 20% as singletons. Thyroid surgery was performed in patients who had received no treatment beforehand. Material for sequencing was blood. The receptors here all came from a male donor with papillary thyroid cancer or a benign thyroid nodule (not recorded which). Some clones in this sample may be carry-over from other donors' samples.

The chain employs TRBV6-2 or TRBV6-3 and TRBJ1-1; the D is unclear. This CDR3 region has 13 residues. V was trimmed by 1 base and J by 0 bases, leaving 3 bases between them. The germline V gene encodes CDR1 MNHEY and CDR2 SVGEGT. CDR3 in amino acids: CASSYLVNTEAFF. In nucleotides, the CDR3 is TGTGCCAGCAGTTACTTAGTGAACACTGAAGCTTTCTTT.

By frequency in the sample, this clone is medium-sized. CDR3 in amino acids: CASRIGQFGAYEQYF. DNA for the CDR3: TGTGCCAGCAGAATAGGACAGTTCGGCGCCTACGAGCAGTACTTC. V and J are TRBV6-1 and TRBJ2-7, with D possibly being TRBD1 (6 bases). The CDR3 contains 15 residues. In germline, CDR1 is MNHNS, CDR2 SASEGT. Trimming stripped 6 bases from V and 2 bases from J, with 17 bases between.

This clone was observed many times. The chain recombines TRBV5-1 with TRBJ1-4; 7 nucleotides match TRBD1. Germline trimming cut 4 bases from V and 8 bases from J; bases unmatched to any gene: 14. The CDR3 runs 16 residues. CDR1 is SGHRS, CDR2 YFSETQ, per germline. CDR3 sequence: CASSRMAGGEQEKLFF. CDR3 DNA: TGCGCCAGCAGCCGAATGGCAGGGGGGGAGCAAGAAAAACTGTTTTTT.

This clone was seen repeatedly, ten times or more. The genes are TRBV19 and TRBJ1-6; 7 bases are a match to TRBD1. This CDR3 has 15 residues. Germline V CDR1 and CDR2: LNHDA, SQIVND (reference sequence). J was trimmed by 10 bases and V by 7 bases; bases with no gene match: 13. DNA of the CDR3: TGTGCCAGTATATCCCAAACCGGGACAGCGTCACCCCTCCACTTT. Amino acids: CASISQTGTASPLHF.

This clone was counted ten times or more. The genes are TRBV11-2 and TRBJ2-5, with 9 bases that match TRBD2. The germline CDR1 and CDR2 sequences are SGHAT and FQNNGV. The CDR3 contains 15 residues. V was clipped by 2 bases and J by 5 bases; unmatched bases: 6. CDR3 DNA sequence: TGTGCCAGCAGCTTAAATCCTAGCGGGGAGGAGACCCAGTACTTC. It specifies CASSLNPSGEETQYF.

Ten or more counts support this clone. The CDR3 spells CATSDSAWPNTEAFF. The CDR3 bases are TGTGCCACCAGTGATAGTGCGTGGCCGAACACTGAAGCTTTCTTT. The chain combines TRBV24-1 with TRBJ1-1, with D unclear. V lost 3 bases and J 1 base, leaving 11 bases between the germline ends. The V gene's germline CDR1 is KGHDR and CDR2 SFDVKD. This CDR3 contains 15 residues.

This clone has a count of ten or more. The chain is built from TRBV11-1 and TRBJ2-3, with 7 bases aligning to TRBD2. Germline CDR1 is SGHAT and CDR2 is FQDESV (reference sequence). The CDR3 runs 16 residues. V shed 5 bases and J 6 bases; nucleotides not matched to a gene: 14. CDR3 DNA: TGTGCCAGCAGCCTGGGAAGCGGGGCTCATGGTGATACGCAGTATTTT. This translates into CASSLGSGAHGDTQYF.

This clone was seen at least ten times. The genes are TRBV18 and TRBJ2-7; D unresolved. The CDR3 is 14 amino acids. Looked up from germline, CDR1 is KGHSH and CDR2 is LQKENI. Between the trimmed V and J ends, which lost 3 bases and 2 bases, there was a span of 11 bases. The CDR3 region is CASSPSIAAYEQYF. The CDR3 DNA sequence: TGTGCCAGCTCACCGTCGATAGCTGCCTACGAGCAGTACTTC. The full variable domain, its missing parts supplied by reference TRBV18 and TRBJ2-7, is NAGVMQNPRHLVRRRGQEARLRCSPMKGHSHVYWYRQLPEEGLKFMVYLQKENIIDESGMPKERFSAEFPKEGPSILRIQQVVRGDSAAYFCASSPSIAAYEQYFGPGTRLTVT.

This clone was observed a few times. The genes are TRBV27 and TRBJ2-1; 10 bases map to TRBD2. This CDR3 is built from 15 residues. Germline assignment: CDR1 MNHEY and CDR2 SMNVEV (reference sequence). J lost 5 bases, V lost 9 bases, and 10 bases had no gene match. CDR3 coding DNA: TGTGCCAGAACCCCGCTAGCGGGGGTACACAATGAGCAGTTCTTC. Translated: CARTPLAGVHNEQFF.

This clone was recorded at least ten times. The chain is built from TRBV2 and TRBJ2-2; D is unresolved. This CDR3 has 14 amino acids. Looked up from germline, CDR1 is SNHLY and CDR2 is FYNNEI. Trimming removed 7 bases at V and 2 bases at J, with 11 bases between. The CDR3 loop is CASNREINTGELFF. In DNA, the CDR3 is TGTGCCAGCAATCGAGAAATTAACACCGGGGAGCTGTTTTTT.

This clone has just a few counts. The chain employs TRBV6-1 and TRBJ2-7, with 11 bases lining up with TRBD2. Per the germline V gene, CDR1 is MNHNS and CDR2 is SASEGT. The CDR3 is made up of 15 amino acids. V shed 6 bases and J 2 bases; nucleotides not matched to a gene: 6. The CDR3 reads CASSKGTSGTYEQYF. CDR3 DNA: TGTGCCAGCAGCAAAGGGACTAGCGGTACCTACGAGCAGTACTTC.

This clone was observed many times. The chain employs TRBV7-9 and TRBJ1-1; the D is unclear. Germline CDR1 is SEHNR and CDR2 is FQNEAQ (reference sequence). The CDR3 loop spans 12 amino acids. Trimming took 4 bases from V and 0 from J, leaving 3 bases between them. The chain's CDR3 is CASSSMNTEAFF. For the CDR3, the DNA is TGTGCCAGCAGCTCGATGAACACTGAAGCTTTCTTT.

This clone occurred many times. V and J are TRBV3-1 and TRBJ1-6, with 7 bases fitting TRBD1. This CDR3 is built from 15 residues. Germline assignment: CDR1 LGHDT and CDR2 YNNKEL (reference sequence). V lost 1 base and J lost 5; bases outside the gene matches: 2. The CDR3 DNA reads TGTGCCAGCAGCCAAGGACAGGGACATAATTCACCCCTCCACTTT. It yields the protein CASSQGQGHNSPLHF. Full variable domain (rest looked up from reference TRBV3-1 and TRBJ1-6): DTAVSQTPKYLVTQMGNDKSIKCEQNLGHDTMYWYKQDSKKFLKIMFSYNNKELIINETVPNRFSPKSPDKAHLNLHINSLELGDSAVYFCASSQGQGHNSPLHFGNGTRLTVT.

This clone was recorded many times. This chain joins TRBV12-3 or TRBV12-4 and TRBJ2-1; 8 bases are shared with TRBD2. CDR3 length: 15 amino acids. J lost 8 bases, V lost 6 bases, and 12 bases had no gene match. CDR3 bases: TGTGCCAGCAGACAACCGGGGGGGGATCATCATGAGCAGTTCTTC. Translated, it gives CASRQPGGDHHEQFF.

Only a few counts were recorded for this clone. This rearrangement joins TRBV5-4 to TRBJ2-1, with no clear D. Germline V lookup: CDR1 SGHNT, CDR2 YYREEE (reference sequence). The CDR3 sequence is 18 residues long. Trimming shortened V by 5 bases and J by 8 bases, and 29 bases separated the two germline ends. The CDR3 is CASSCRVTRRPEFHEQFF. CDR3 nucleotide sequence: TGTGCCAGCAGTTGCCGGGTCACTCGCAGGCCCGAGTTCCATGAGCAGTTCTTC.

This clone was observed many times. The rearrangement links TRBV4-2 to TRBJ2-1, with 9 bases lining up with TRBD2. The CDR3 length is 14 residues. J was trimmed by 8 bases and V by 3 bases; bases with no gene match: 5. Germline assignment: CDR1 LGHNA and CDR2 YNFKEQ. The CDR3 DNA is TGTGCCAGCAGCCAGGTAGCGGGAGTGGATGAGCAGTTCTTC. Protein sequence: CASSQVAGVDEQFF.

The table lists this clone with many counts. The same CDR3 also results from other DNA sequences found in this sample. The chain carries TRBV18 and TRBJ2-2; either TRBD1 or TRBD2 may fit D (5 bases each). This CDR3 is 16 amino acids long. The germline gives CDR1 KGHSH, CDR2 LQKENI. Trimming left V 3 bases short and J 1 base short, with 12 bases between. DNA for the CDR3: TGTGCCAGCTCACCGCCGGGACGACAGAACACCGGGGAGCTGTTTTTT. Protein product: CASSPPGRQNTGELFF.

By share, this clone ranks as medium-sized. The rearrangement uses TRBV6-1 and TRBJ1-6, with a tentative D call TRBD1 (5 bases). The CDR3 extends over 14 amino acids. With 7 bases removed from V and 7 bases from J, the gap between germline ends came to 14 bases. Germline loops: CDR1 MNHNS, CDR2 SASEGT. The CDR3 DNA is TGTGCCAGCACTCCGGGACTGATGAATTCACCCCTCCACTTT. Protein product: CASTPGLMNSPLHF.

A few counts support this clone. Germline and junction disagree at one end, which may indicate a read error. The V call is TRBV27, the J call TRBJ2-1; D is ambiguous. Germline V gene sequence: CDR1 MNHEY, CDR2 SMNVEV (reference sequence). The CDR3 runs 14 residues. The DNA of the CDR3 is TGTGCCAGCAGTTTCCAGTGGCGTTACAATGAGCATTTCTTC. Protein: CASSFQWRYNEHFF.

In DNA, the CDR3 is TGTGCCAGCAGTGTTGGGTGGAACCAAGAGACCCAGTACTTC. Translation: CASSVGWNQETQYF. The chain employs TRBV6-1 and TRBJ2-5; no reliable D call. The length of the CDR3 is 14 residues. Trimming removed 4 bases from V and 0 bases from J, with 9 bases in between. Germline loops: CDR1 MNHNS, CDR2 SASEGT.

This clone was picked up many times. The chain couples TRBV3-1 to TRBJ2-2; 8 nucleotides align to TRBD2. CDR3 length equals 16 residues. From germline, CDR1 is LGHDT and CDR2 YNNKEL (reference sequence). The V gene end was trimmed by 4 bases and the J gene end by 3 bases; junction bases not matched to a gene: 7. The CDR3 DNA reads as TGTGCCAGCAGCCCAGCCGGGGGGGCAGACACCGGGGAGCTGTTTTTT. Translated: CASSPAGGADTGELFF.

This clone came up many times. The V and J genes are TRBV4-1 and TRBJ2-5, with TRBD1 matching 8 bases. CDR1 is MGHRA, CDR2 YSYEKL, per germline. Trimming took 1 base from V and 4 from J; bases not matched to a gene: 8. The CDR3 is 16 residues long. CDR3 sequence: CASSQAPGQAGETQYF. CDR3 nucleotide sequence: TGCGCCAGCAGCCAAGCTCCGGGACAGGCGGGAGAGACCCAGTACTTC.

The sample holds a few counts of this clone. The rearrangement uses TRBV6-1 and TRBJ2-5; D unclear. Germline V gene sequence: CDR1 MNHNS, CDR2 SASEGT. V lost 8 bases to trimming and J lost 0 bases, with 19 bases between them. The CDR3 extends over 16 amino acids. CDR3 region: CASRAVRGLYQETQYF. The CDR3 DNA follows: TGTGCCAGCCGCGCTGTTCGTGGGCTGTACCAAGAGACCCAGTACTTC.

The V and J genes are TRBV5-1 and TRBJ1-2; 9 nucleotides agree with TRBD1. The CDR3 sequence is 14 residues long. Germline lookup yields CDR1 SGHRS and CDR2 YFSETQ. J gave up 8 bases and V 2 bases, and 7 bases lay outside the gene matches. CDR3 sequence reads: CASSLRTGEDGYTF. The CDR3 region has the DNA TGCGCCAGCAGCTTAAGGACAGGGGAGGACGGCTACACCTTC.